The present T cell receptor (beta chain) was sequenced within a study of CD8 T cells in ankylosing spondylitis. Quantitative molecular-barcoded 5'-RACE generated the TCR beta libraries. TCRdb reprocessed the 5' RACE reads with MiXCR, giving one entry per CDR3 protein. The data contain about 340,000 distinct CDR3 sequences, 20% to 25% of them singletons. Overall study findings and caveats: Disease-linked clones proved CD8+ and comparatively uncommon in peripheral blood. Reportedly, matched ankylosing spondylitis synovial fluid was significantly enriched for disease-linked clones. Previous work reported some of these motif variants in the synovial fluid and blood of reactive arthritis.

As to this clonotype: Its antigen is as yet unknown.

Trimming cost V 5 bases and J 1 base, with 8 bases left between them. The CDR3 extends over 13 amino acids. Germline V gene lookup returns CDR1 SEHNR and CDR2 FQNEAQ (reference sequence). The specimen sequenced was blood, either unsorted or a sorted T cell fraction (not recorded which). The chain combines TRBV7-9 with TRBJ1-2, with D unresolved. This TCR was recovered from a male donor with ankylosing spondylitis or in good health (not recorded which). In DNA, the CDR3 is TGTGCCAGCAGCCCGAGGGATAACTATGGCTACACCTTC. Protein: CASSPRDNYGYTF.